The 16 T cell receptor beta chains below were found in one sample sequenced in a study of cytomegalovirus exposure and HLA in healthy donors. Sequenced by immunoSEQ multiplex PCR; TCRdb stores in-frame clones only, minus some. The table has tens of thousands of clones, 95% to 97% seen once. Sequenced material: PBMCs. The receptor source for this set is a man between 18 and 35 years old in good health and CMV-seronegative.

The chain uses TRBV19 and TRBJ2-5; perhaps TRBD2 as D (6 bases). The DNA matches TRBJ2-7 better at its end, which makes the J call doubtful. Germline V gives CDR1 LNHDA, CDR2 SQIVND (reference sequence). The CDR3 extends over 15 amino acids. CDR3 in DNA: TGTGCCAGTAGTAGGGAGGACGCCTCATCCTACGAGCAGTACTTC. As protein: CASSREDASSYEQYF.

The CDR3 DNA reads as TGTGCCATCAGTGGGGGTCAGGGGGCGCGTGAAAAACTGTTTTTT. Its protein product is CAISGGQGAREKLFF. The rearrangement uses TRBV10-3 and TRBJ1-4, with TRBD1 matching over 8 bases. Germline assignment: CDR1 ENHRY and CDR2 SYGVKD. Trimming at V came to 4 bases and at J to 7 bases, leaving 8 bases not matched to a gene. The CDR3 runs to 15 residues.

CDR3 DNA sequence: TGTGCCATCAGTGGGCCTAGCGGGAGAGGTACAGATACGCAGTATTTT. Its protein is CAISGPSGRGTDTQYF. The chain carries TRBV10-3 and TRBJ2-3, with 10 nucleotides matching TRBD2. Germline assignment: CDR1 ENHRY and CDR2 SYGVKD. The CDR3 has 16 residues. Trimming took 4 bases from V and 3 from J; bases not matched to a gene: 7.

CDR3 protein: CASSPRGTYEQYF. The CDR3 DNA follows: TGTGCCAGCAGTCCCCGCGGGACCTACGAGCAGTACTTC. V usage is TRBV27 and J usage is TRBJ2-7; possible D gene TRBD2, 6 bases. Trimming left V 5 bases short and J 2 bases short, with 10 bases between. Germline V lookup: CDR1 MNHEY, CDR2 SMNVEV (reference sequence). The CDR3 covers 13 residues.

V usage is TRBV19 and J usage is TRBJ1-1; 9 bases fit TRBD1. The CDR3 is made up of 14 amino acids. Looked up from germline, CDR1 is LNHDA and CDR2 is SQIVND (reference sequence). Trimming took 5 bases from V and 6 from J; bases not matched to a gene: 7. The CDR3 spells CASSFGTGIPEAFF. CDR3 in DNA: TGTGCCAGTAGTTTCGGGACAGGGATCCCTGAAGCTTTCTTT.

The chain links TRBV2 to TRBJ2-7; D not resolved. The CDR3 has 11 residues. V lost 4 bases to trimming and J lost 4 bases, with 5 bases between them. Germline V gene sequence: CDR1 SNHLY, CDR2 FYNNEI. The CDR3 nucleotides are TGTGCCAGCAGTGTCCGGTACGAGCAGTACTTC. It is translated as CASSVRYEQYF.

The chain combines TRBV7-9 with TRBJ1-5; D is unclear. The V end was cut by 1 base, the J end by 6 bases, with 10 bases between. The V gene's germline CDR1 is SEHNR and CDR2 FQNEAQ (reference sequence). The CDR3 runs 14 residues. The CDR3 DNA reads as TGTGCCAGCAGCTTAGGGCAGGATAGTCAGCCCCAGCATTTT. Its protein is CASSLGQDSQPQHF.

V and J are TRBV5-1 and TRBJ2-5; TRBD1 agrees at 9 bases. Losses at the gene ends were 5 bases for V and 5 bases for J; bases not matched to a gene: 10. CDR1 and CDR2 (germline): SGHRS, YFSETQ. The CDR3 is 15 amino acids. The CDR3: CASRTPGQGVETQYF. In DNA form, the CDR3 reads TGCGCCAGCAGGACTCCGGGACAGGGAGTGGAGACCCAGTACTTC.

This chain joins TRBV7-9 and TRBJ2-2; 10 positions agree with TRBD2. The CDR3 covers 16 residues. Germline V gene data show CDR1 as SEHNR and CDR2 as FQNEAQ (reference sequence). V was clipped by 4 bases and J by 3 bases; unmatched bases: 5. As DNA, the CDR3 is TGTGCCAGCAGCTCTCTAGCGGGAGAGTACACCGGGGAGCTGTTTTTT. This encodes CASSSLAGEYTGELFF.

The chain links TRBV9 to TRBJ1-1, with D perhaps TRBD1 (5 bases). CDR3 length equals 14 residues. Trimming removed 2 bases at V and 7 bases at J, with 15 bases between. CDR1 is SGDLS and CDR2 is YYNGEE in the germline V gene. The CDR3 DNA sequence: TGTGCCAGCAGCGTCTCCCCGGGGGTGGGTGAAGCTTTCTTT. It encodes CASSVSPGVGEAFF.

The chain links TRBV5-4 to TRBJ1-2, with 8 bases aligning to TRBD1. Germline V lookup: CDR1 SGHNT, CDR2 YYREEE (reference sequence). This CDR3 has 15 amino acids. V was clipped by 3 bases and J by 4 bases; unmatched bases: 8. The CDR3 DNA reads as TGTGCCAGCAGCTCCACCAGGGGGCGCGGCTATGGCTACACCTTC. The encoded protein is CASSSTRGRGYGYTF.

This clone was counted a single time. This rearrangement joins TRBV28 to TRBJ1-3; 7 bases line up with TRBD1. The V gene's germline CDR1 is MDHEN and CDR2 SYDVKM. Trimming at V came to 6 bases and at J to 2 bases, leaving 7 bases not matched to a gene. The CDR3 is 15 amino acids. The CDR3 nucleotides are TGTGCCAGCAGGCCAGGGGGACATGCTGGAAACACCATATATTTT. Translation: CASRPGGHAGNTIYF.

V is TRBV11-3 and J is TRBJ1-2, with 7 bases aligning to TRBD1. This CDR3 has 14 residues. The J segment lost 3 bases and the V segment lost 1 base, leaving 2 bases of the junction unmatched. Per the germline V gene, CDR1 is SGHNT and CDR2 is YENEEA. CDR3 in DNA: TGTGCCAGCAGCTTAGGAGGGGGCGACTATGGCTACACCTTC. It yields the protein CASSLGGGDYGYTF. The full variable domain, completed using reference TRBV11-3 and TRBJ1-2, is EAGVVQSPRYKIIEKKQPVAFWCNPISGHNTLYWYLQNLGQGPELLIRYENEEAVDDSQLPKDRFSAERLKGVDSTLKIQPAELGDSAVYLCASSLGGGDYGYTFGSGTRLTVV.

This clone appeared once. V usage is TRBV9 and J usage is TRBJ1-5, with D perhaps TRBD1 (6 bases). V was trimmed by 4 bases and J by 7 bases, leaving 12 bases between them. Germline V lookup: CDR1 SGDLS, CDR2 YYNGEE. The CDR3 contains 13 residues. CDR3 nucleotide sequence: TGTGCCAGCAGCACAGAAGGGGGACAGCCCCAGCATTTT. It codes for CASSTEGGQPQHF.

CDR3 DNA: TGTGCCAGCAGGCGGGGACGGTTGAACACCGGGGAGCTGTTTTTT. Protein product: CASRRGRLNTGELFF. V is TRBV11-1 and J is TRBJ2-2; tentative D call: TRBD2 (6 bases). Per the germline V gene, CDR1 is SGHAT and CDR2 is FQDESV (reference sequence). The CDR3 is made up of 15 amino acids. Trimming cost V 6 bases and J 1 base, with 12 bases left between them. Together with reference TRBV11-1 and TRBJ2-2, the CDR3 gives the full variable domain: EAEVAQSPRYKITEKSQAVAFWCDPISGHATLYWYRQILGQGPELLVQFQDESVVDDSQLPKDRFSAERLKGVDSTLKIQPAELGDSAMYLCASRRGRLNTGELFFGEGSRLTVL.

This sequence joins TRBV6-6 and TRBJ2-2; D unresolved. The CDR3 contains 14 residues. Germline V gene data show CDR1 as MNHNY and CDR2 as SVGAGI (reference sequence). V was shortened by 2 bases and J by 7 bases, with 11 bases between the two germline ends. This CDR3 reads CASSYGTEGGELFF. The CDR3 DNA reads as TGTGCCAGCAGTTACGGCACAGAAGGCGGGGAGCTGTTTTTT.